Sequencing of this TCR beta chain was carried out in a study of Ad26.COV2.S vaccination and SARS-CoV-2 variants. Treatment defined: 15 to 20 received Ad26.COV2.S at low or high dose, single or two shots; 5 received placebo; per-sample allocation not given. Sampling took place 63 days after the first vaccine or placebo injection. Generated by immunoSEQ multiplex PCR, the TCRdb table keeps only in-frame clones and is missing some. The data show 350,000 to 500,000 clones, with 75% to 95% seen just once and 12% held by the top ten. The germline gives CDR1 SGHRS, CDR2 YFSETQ. With V trimmed by 0 bases and J by 6 bases, 5 bases remained unmatched. The CDR3 runs to 14 residues.

This receptor was obtained from a person between 18 and 60 years old who received the Ad26.COV2.S COVID-19 vaccine or a placebo. V gene TRBV5-1 combines with J gene TRBJ2-7; 8 nucleotides line up with TRBD2. The sequenced sample was peripheral blood, obtained in a trial of Ad26.COV2.S vaccine versus placebo. CDR3 sequence (DNA): TGCGCCAGCAGCTTGGACGGGAGGGCCTTCGAGCAGTACTTC. Its translation: CASSLDGRAFEQYF.